The 21 T cell receptor beta chains below were found in one sample sequenced in a study of blood T cell repertoires in COVID-19. The method was immunoSEQ multiplex PCR; TCRdb's version includes in-frame clones alone and lacks a portion of them. The data contain approximately 230,000 clones, roughly 79% of them singletons. The sequenced sample was PBMCs or T cells enriched from blood (not recorded which). Receptors originate from a man in his forties or fifties who had recovered from COVID-19.

The chain links TRBV15 to TRBJ2-7; TRBD1 agrees at 10 bases. CDR1 and CDR2 (germline): LNHNV, YYDKDF (reference sequence). Trimming at V came to 9 bases and at J to 3 bases, leaving 8 bases not matched to a gene. This CDR3 contains 14 residues. The CDR3 DNA reads TGTGCCACTAACGCCGGGACAGGGGTCTACGAGCAGTACTTC. Protein sequence: CATNAGTGVYEQYF.

This chain connects TRBV19 to TRBJ2-1, with 11 bases fitting TRBD2. The CDR3 covers 17 residues. V shed 4 bases, J shed 3 bases, and the junction held 8 bases outside the gene matches. CDR1 LNHDA and CDR2 SQIVND come from the germline V gene (reference sequence). The CDR3 sequence is CASSKGLAATIYNEQFF. In DNA, the CDR3 is TGTGCCAGTAGTAAGGGACTAGCGGCCACCATCTACAATGAGCAGTTCTTC.

V gene TRBV15 combines with J gene TRBJ1-3; possibly TRBD1 for D (6 bases). Trimming pared 3 bases from V and 1 base from J, leaving 10 bases between. The CDR3 is 15 residues long. The germline CDR1 and CDR2 sequences are LNHNV and YYDKDF (reference sequence). CDR3 sequence reads: CATSRSGVSGNTIYF. The CDR3 region has the DNA TGTGCCACCAGCAGGTCAGGGGTTTCTGGAAACACCATATATTTT.

This chain uses TRBV30 with TRBJ2-3, with unresolved D. Germline V CDR1 and CDR2: GTSNPN, SVGIG (reference sequence). The CDR3 is 15 residues long. The V end was cut by 0 bases, the J end by 4 bases, with 14 bases between. The DNA of the CDR3 is TGTGCCTGGAGTGTACGAGGTCGCTTCCCAGATACGCAGTATTTT. This sequence encodes CAWSVRGRFPDTQYF.

This chain uses TRBV9 with TRBJ1-4, with 9 bases fitting TRBD1. Germline assignment: CDR1 SGDLS and CDR2 YYNGEE. The V and J ends lost 0 bases and 5 bases, in that order; junction bases with no gene match: 2. The CDR3 extends over 15 amino acids. CDR3 in DNA: TGTGCCAGCAGCGTAGGGACAGGGGAAAATGAAAAACTGTTTTTT. Translated: CASSVGTGENEKLFF.

The chain recombines TRBV29-1 with TRBJ2-1, with 16 bases fitting TRBD2. The CDR3 extends over 17 amino acids. V trimming: 7 bases; J trimming: 8 bases; junction bases outside the gene matches: 14. Germline CDR1 and CDR2: SQVTM and ANQGSEA. DNA of the CDR3: TGCAGCGCGGGACTAGCGGGAGGGCCGGGAAATCACGATGAGCAGTTCTTC. Its translation: CSAGLAGGPGNHDEQFF.

Concerning this clone: This specimen includes other DNA sequences encoding the same CDR3. CDR3 amino acids: CASKTDQETQYF. DNA of the CDR3: TGTGCCAGCAAAACAGACCAAGAGACCCAGTACTTC. The J gene is TRBJ2-5, the V gene TRBV2; D uncertain. V lost 7 bases and J 0 bases, leaving 6 bases between the germline ends. Germline V CDR1 and CDR2: SNHLY, FYNNEI. The CDR3 totals 12 residues.

The chain couples TRBV7-8 to TRBJ2-3; 8 nucleotides line up with TRBD1. CDR1 and CDR2 (germline): SGHVS, FQNEAQ. The CDR3 runs 12 residues. V shed 1 base and J 13 bases; nucleotides not matched to a gene: 4. In DNA form, the CDR3 reads TGTGCCAGCAGCTTAGGACAGGGGAAGAAGTATTTT. Its protein product is CASSLGQGKKYF.

The rearrangement joins TRBV5-6 to TRBJ1-6; 7 bases align to TRBD1. The V and J ends lost 4 bases and 7 bases, in that order; junction bases with no gene match: 5. The CDR3 sequence is 14 residues long. Germline CDR1 SGHDT, CDR2 YYEEEE. CDR3 loop: CASSVGQTNSPLHF. The CDR3 DNA follows: TGTGCCAGCAGCGTGGGACAGACAAATTCACCCCTCCACTTT. Using reference TRBV5-6 and TRBJ1-6 for the parts outside the CDR3, the full variable domain is DAGVTQSPTHLIKTRGQQVTLRCSPKSGHDTVSWYQQALGQGPQFIFQYYEEEERQRGNFPDRFSGHQFPNYSSELNVNALLLGDSALYLCASSVGQTNSPLHFGNGTRLTVT.

This chain links TRBV4-1 with TRBJ1-3; 10 nucleotides align to TRBD1. J lost 0 bases, V lost 4 bases, and 6 bases had no gene match. Germline V gives CDR1 MGHRA, CDR2 YSYEKL. The CDR3 sequence is 17 residues long. The CDR3 region is CASSRGQGGFSGNTIYF. CDR3 DNA: TGCGCCAGCAGCCGAGGACAGGGGGGTTTCTCTGGAAACACCATATATTTT.

V usage is TRBV24-1 and J usage is TRBJ2-2, with 7 bases aligning to TRBD1. Per germline, CDR1 KGHDR and CDR2 SFDVKD. The CDR3 is made up of 15 amino acids. J lost 5 bases, V lost 0 bases, and 2 bases had no gene match. This chain's CDR3 is CATSDLLQGTGELFF. As DNA, the CDR3 is TGTGCCACCAGTGATTTGTTACAGGGGACCGGGGAGCTGTTTTTT.

The genes are TRBV4-3 and TRBJ2-1; 7 bases agree with TRBD2. The CDR3 loop spans 16 amino acids. Germline V gene lookup returns CDR1 LGHNA and CDR2 YSLEER. The junction had 9 bases not matched to a gene; V was cut back by 4 bases and J by 3 bases. The CDR3, as DNA: TGCGCCAGCAGCCGCCAGATCCGGGACTACTACAATGAGCAGTTCTTC. It is translated as CASSRQIRDYYNEQFF.

This rearrangement joins TRBV2 to TRBJ1-2; D is unresolved. The CDR3 sequence is 12 residues long. Germline-derived CDR1 and CDR2 are SNHLY and FYNNEI. V was shortened by 4 bases and J by 6 bases, with 9 bases between the two germline ends. The CDR3 region has the DNA TGTGCCAGCAGTGTTAGAGGCGATGGCTACACCTTC. It is translated as CASSVRGDGYTF.

The V call is TRBV12-5, the J call TRBJ2-3, with 9 bases fitting TRBD2. The CDR3 runs 15 residues. Per the germline V gene, CDR1 is LGHNT and CDR2 is FRNRAP. Trimming cost V 1 base and J 4 bases; bases outside gene matches: 3. The CDR3 DNA reads TGTGCTAGTGGTTTGGCCCGCGGGGGGGCAGATACGCAGTATTTT. Translation: CASGLARGGADTQYF. The variable domain in full, with the rest retrieved from reference TRBV12-5 and TRBJ2-3, is DARVTQTPRHKVTEMGQEVTMRCQPILGHNTVFWYRQTMMQGLELLAYFRNRAPLDDSGMPKDRFSAEMPDATLATLKIQPSEPRDSAVYFCASGLARGGADTQYFGPGTRLTVL.

The rearrangement uses TRBV21-1 and TRBJ1-3; the D call in the table, TRBD1, was not verified against the DNA. TRBV21-1 is noted as a pseudogene. The CDR3 sequence is 17 residues long. CDR3 protein: CASSKTRKPSSGNTIYF. CDR3 nucleotide sequence: TGTGCCAGCAGCAAAACCCGAAAACCCAGCTCTGGAAACACCATATATTTT.

V gene TRBV15 combines with J gene TRBJ2-5, with D possibly being TRBD2 (6 bases). V was trimmed by 1 base and J by 9 bases, leaving 15 bases between them. This CDR3 spans 14 amino acids. CDR1 LNHNV and CDR2 YYDKDF come from the germline V gene (reference sequence). The CDR3 reads CATSRAGTGGAQYF. The CDR3 region has the DNA TGTGCCACCAGCAGAGCCGGGACTGGAGGCGCCCAGTACTTC.

The V call is TRBV28, the J call TRBJ1-3; D ambiguous. This CDR3 spans 16 amino acids. V lost 3 bases, J lost 0 bases, and 12 bases lay in between. CDR1 is MDHEN, CDR2 SYDVKM, per germline. The CDR3, as DNA: TGTGCCAGCAGTTTTTCGGCGGTGACCTCTGGAAACACCATATATTTT. Amino acids: CASSFSAVTSGNTIYF.

The chain carries TRBV6-2 or TRBV6-3 and TRBJ1-6; D call uncertain. This CDR3 spans 13 amino acids. Germline CDR1 is MNHEY and CDR2 is SVGEGT. Trimming cost V 3 bases and J 9 bases, with 9 bases left between them. Here the CDR3 reads CASSYSSGSPLHF. The CDR3 DNA follows: TGTGCCAGCAGTTATTCCTCGGGTTCACCCCTCCACTTT.

The chain is built from TRBV10-3 and TRBJ2-7; TRBD1 is a possible D gene (5 bases). The germline gives CDR1 ENHRY, CDR2 SYGVKD. The V end lost 2 bases, the J end lost 1 base, and 12 bases lay between the germline ends. CDR3 length: 15 amino acids. The DNA for the CDR3 is TGTGCCATCAGTGAGGACAGCCTCAGGTCCTACGAGCAGTACTTC. The encoded protein is CAISEDSLRSYEQYF.

V is TRBV9 and J is TRBJ1-4; 11 bases line up with TRBD1. This CDR3 spans 14 amino acids. Trimming took 4 bases from V and 12 from J; bases not matched to a gene: 8. Germline V gives CDR1 SGDLS, CDR2 YYNGEE. The CDR3 spells CASSLGTGGLQLFF. The CDR3 DNA reads TGTGCCAGCAGCTTGGGGACAGGGGGTTTACAACTGTTTTTT.

This sequence joins TRBV7-2 and TRBJ2-7, with 8 bases fitting TRBD2. The germline CDR1 and CDR2 sequences are SGHTA and FQGNSA. With V trimmed by 1 base and J by 5 bases, 7 bases remained unmatched. The CDR3 loop spans 15 amino acids. This CDR3 reads CASSLGGGPFDEQYF. The CDR3 coding sequence is TGTGCCAGCAGCTTAGGCGGGGGGCCCTTCGACGAGCAGTACTTC.